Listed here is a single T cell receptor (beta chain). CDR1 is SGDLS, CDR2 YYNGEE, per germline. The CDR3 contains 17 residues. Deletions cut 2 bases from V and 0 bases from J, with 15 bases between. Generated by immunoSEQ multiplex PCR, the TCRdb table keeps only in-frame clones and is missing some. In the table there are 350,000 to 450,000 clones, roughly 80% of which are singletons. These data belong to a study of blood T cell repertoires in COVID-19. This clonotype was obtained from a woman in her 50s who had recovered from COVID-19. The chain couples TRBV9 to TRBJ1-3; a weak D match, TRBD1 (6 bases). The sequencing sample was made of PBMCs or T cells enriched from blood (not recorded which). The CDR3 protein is CASSVGDTRVSGNTIYF. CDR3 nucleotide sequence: TGTGCCAGCAGCGTGGGGGACACCCGAGTCTCTGGAAACACCATATATTTT.